This T cell receptor beta chain was captured by sequencing in a study of T cell responses to AZD1222 COVID-19 vaccine. Whole-study findings and limits: When two AZD1222 doses had been given, Spike-specific TCR breadth and depth rose.

Sequencing used immunoSEQ multiplex PCR; TCRdb keeps in-frame clones, though not all of them. The table records about 170,000 clones, roughly 93% of them present only once. A word on this clone: Its matching antigen is unknown.

The germline gives CDR1 GTSNPN, CDR2 SVGIG (reference sequence). The CDR3 length is 17 residues. Trimming shortened V by 0 bases and J by 2 bases, and 17 bases separated the two germline ends. This specimen was peripheral blood, taken on day 0 of AZD1222 vaccination. This TCR derives from an adult in good health. The chain has TRBV30 and TRBJ1-5; TRBD1 might be the D (6 bases). This CDR3 reads CAWSVLYVGGRNQPQHF. The CDR3 DNA reads as TGTGCCTGGAGTGTACTGTACGTGGGGGGCCGCAATCAGCCCCAGCATTTT.